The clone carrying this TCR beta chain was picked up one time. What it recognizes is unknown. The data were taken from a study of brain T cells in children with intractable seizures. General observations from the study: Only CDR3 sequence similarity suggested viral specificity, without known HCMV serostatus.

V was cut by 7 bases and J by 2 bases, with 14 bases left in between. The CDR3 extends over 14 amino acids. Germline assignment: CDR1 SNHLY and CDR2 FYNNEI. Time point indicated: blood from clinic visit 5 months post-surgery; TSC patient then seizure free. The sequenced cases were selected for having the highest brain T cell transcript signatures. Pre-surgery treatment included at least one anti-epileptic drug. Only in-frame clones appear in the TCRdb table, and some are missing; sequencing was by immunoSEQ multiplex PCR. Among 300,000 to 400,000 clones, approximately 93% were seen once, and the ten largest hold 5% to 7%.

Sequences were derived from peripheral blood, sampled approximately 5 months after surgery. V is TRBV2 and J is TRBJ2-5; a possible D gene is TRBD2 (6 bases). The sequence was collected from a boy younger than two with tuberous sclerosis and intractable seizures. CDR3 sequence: CASTRRGEQETQYF. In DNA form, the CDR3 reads TGTGCCAGCACGCGGAGGGGTGAGCAAGAGACCCAGTACTTC.